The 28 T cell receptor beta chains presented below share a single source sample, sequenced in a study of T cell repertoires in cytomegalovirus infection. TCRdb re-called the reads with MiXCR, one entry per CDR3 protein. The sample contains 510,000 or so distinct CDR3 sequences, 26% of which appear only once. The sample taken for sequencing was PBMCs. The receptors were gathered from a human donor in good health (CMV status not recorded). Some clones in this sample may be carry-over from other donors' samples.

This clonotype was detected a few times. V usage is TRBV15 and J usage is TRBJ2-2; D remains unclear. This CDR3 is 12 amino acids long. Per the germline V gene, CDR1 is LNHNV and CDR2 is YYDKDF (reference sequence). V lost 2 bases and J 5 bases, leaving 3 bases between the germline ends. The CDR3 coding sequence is TGTGCCACCAGCAGACGGACCGGGGAGCTGTTTTTT. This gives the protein CATSRRTGELFF.

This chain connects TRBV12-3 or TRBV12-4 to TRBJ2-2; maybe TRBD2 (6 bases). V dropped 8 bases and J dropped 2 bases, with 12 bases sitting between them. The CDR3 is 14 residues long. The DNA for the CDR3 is TGTGCCAGCGGCTGGACTATTAACACCGGGGAGCTGTTTTTT. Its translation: CASGWTINTGELFF.

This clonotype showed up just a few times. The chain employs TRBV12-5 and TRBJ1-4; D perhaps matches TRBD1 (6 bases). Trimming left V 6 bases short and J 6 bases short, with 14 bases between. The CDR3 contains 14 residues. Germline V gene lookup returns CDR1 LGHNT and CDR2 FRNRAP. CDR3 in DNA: TGTGCTAGTGGCCTTGCGGGGGGCGATGAAAAACTGTTTTTT. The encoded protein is CASGLAGGDEKLFF.

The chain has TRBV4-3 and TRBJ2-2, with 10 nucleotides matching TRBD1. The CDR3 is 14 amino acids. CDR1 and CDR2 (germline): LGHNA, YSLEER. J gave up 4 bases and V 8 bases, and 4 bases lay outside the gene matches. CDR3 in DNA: TGCGCCAGCGGGGGACAGGGGTTCACCGGGGAGCTGTTTTTT. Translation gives CASGGQGFTGELFF.

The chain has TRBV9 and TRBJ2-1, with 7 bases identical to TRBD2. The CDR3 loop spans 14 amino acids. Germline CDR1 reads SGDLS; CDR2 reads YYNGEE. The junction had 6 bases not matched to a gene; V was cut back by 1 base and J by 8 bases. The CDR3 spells CASSVRGGFDEQFF. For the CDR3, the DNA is TGTGCCAGCAGCGTAAGGGGAGGGTTCGATGAGCAGTTCTTC.

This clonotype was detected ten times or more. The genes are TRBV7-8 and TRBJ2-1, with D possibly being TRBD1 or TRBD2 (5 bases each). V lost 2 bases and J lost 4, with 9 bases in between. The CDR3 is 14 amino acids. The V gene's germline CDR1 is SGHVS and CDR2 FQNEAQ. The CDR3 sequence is CASSLRDQYNEQFF. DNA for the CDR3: TGTGCCAGCAGCTTACGGGACCAATACAATGAGCAGTTCTTC.

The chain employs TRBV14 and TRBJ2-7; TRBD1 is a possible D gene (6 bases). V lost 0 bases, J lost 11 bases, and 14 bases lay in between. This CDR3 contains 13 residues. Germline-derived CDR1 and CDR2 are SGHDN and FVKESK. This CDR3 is CASSQDLRGEKYF. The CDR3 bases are TGTGCCAGCAGCCAAGACCTCAGGGGAGAAAAGTACTTC.

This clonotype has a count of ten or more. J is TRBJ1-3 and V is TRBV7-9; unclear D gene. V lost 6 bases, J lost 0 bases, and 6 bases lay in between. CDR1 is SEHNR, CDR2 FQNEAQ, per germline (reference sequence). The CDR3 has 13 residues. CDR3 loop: CASSSASGNTIYF. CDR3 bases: TGTGCCAGCAGTTCGGCCTCTGGAAACACCATATATTTT.

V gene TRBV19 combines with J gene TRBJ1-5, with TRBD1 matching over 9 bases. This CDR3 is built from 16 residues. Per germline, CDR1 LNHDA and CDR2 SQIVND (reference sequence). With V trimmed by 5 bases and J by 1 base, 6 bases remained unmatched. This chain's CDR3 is CASSPRTGESNQPQHF. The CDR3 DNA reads TGTGCCAGTAGTCCACGGACAGGGGAAAGCAATCAGCCCCAGCATTTT.

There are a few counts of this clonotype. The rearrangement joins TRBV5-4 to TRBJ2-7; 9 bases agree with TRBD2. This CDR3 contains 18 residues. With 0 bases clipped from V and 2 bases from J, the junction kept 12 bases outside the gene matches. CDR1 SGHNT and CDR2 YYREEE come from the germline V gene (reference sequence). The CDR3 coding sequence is TGTGCCAGCAGCTTGGGGGGTAGATGGACTAGCGACGCCTACGAGCAGTACGTC. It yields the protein CASSLGGRWTSDAYEQYV.

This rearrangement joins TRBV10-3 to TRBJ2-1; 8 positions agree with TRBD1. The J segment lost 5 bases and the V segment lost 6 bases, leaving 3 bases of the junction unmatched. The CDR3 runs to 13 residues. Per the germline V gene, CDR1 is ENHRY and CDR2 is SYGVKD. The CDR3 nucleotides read TGTGCCATCAGACCGGGACAGGACAATGAGCAGTTCTTC. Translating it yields CAIRPGQDNEQFF.

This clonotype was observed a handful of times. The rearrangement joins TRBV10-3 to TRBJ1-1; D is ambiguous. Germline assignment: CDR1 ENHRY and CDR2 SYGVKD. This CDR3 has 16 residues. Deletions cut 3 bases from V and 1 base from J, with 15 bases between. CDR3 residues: CAISDGVGRRNTEAFF. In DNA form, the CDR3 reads TGTGCCATCAGTGATGGGGTAGGGAGACGGAACACTGAAGCTTTCTTT.

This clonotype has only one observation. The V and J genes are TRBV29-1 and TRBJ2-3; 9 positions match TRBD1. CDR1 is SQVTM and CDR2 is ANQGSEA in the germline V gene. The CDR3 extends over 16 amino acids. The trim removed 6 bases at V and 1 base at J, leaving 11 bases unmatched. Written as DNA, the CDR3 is TGCAGCGTAACACAGGGGGCAGGCAGTCGCACAGATACGCAGTATTTT. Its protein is CSVTQGAGSRTDTQYF.

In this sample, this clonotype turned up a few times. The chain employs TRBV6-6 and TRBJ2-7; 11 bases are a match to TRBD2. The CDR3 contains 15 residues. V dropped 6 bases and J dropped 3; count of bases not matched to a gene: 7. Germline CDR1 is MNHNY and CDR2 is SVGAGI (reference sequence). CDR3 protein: CASSGPGLADYEQYF. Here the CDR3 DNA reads TGTGCCAGCAGCGGCCCGGGACTAGCGGACTACGAGCAGTACTTC.

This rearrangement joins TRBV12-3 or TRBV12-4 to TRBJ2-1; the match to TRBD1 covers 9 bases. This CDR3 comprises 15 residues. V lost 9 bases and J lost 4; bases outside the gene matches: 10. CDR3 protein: CASNARQGGYNEQFF. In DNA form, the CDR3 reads TGTGCCAGTAACGCACGACAGGGGGGGTACAATGAGCAGTTCTTC.

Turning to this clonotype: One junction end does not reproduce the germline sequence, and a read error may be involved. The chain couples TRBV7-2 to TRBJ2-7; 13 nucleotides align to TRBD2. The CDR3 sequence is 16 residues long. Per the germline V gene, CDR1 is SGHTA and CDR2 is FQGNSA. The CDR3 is CASSIALAGGPNEQYF. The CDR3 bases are TGTGCCAGCAGCATAGCACTAGCGGGAGGGCCCAACGAGCAGTACTTC. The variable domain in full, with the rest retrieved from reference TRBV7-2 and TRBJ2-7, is GAGVSQSPSNKVTEKGKDVELRCDPISGHTALYWYRQSLGQGLEFLIYFQGNSAPDKSGLPSDRFSAERTGGSVSTLTIQRTQQEDSAVYLCASSIALAGGPNEQYFGPGTRLTVT.

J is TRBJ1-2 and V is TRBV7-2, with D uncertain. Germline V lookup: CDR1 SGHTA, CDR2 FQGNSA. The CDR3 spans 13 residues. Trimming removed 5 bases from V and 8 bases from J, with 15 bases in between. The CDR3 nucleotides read TGTGCCAGCAGCCCCGACCGTGAGCGGGGCTACACCTTC. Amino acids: CASSPDRERGYTF.

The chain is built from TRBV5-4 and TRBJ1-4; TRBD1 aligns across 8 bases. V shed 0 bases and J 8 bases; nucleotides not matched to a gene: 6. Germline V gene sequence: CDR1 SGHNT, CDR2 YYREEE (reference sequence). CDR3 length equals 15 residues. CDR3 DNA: TGTGCCAGCAGCTTGGCGCAGGGGGCGCACGAAAAACTGTTTTTT. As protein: CASSLAQGAHEKLFF.

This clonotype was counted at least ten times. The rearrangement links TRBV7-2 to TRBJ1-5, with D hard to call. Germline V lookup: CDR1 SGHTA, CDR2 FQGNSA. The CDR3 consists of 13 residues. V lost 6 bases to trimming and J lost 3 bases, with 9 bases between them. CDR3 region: CASRGSANQPQHF. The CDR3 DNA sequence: TGTGCCAGCAGGGGGAGCGCCAATCAGCCCCAGCATTTT.

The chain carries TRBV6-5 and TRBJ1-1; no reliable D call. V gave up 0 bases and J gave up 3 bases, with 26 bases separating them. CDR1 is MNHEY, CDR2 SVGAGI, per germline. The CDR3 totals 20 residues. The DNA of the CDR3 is TGTGCCAGCAGTTACTCGAAAACGGATATTATGGGTTTCCGGGACACTGAAGCTTTCTTT. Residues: CASSYSKTDIMGFRDTEAFF.

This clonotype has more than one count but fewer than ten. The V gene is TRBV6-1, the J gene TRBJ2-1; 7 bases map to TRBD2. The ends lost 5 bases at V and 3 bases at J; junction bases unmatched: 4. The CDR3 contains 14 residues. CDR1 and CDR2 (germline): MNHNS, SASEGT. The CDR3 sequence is CASSQTSNYNEQFF. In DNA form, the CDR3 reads TGTGCCAGCAGTCAGACTAGCAACTACAATGAGCAGTTCTTC.

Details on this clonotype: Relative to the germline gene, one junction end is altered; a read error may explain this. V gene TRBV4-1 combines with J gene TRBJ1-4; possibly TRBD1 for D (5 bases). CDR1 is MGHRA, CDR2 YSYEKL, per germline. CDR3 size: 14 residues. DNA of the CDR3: TGTGCCAGCAGCGGAGGGCAGGGCGGGGAAAAACTGTTTTTT. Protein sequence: CASSGGQGGEKLFF.

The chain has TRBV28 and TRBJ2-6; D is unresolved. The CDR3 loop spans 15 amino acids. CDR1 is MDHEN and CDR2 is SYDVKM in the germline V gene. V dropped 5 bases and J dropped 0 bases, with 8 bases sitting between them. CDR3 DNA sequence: TGTGCCAGCAGTGTGCAGCTCTCTGGGGCCAACGTCCTGACTTTC. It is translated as CASSVQLSGANVLTF.

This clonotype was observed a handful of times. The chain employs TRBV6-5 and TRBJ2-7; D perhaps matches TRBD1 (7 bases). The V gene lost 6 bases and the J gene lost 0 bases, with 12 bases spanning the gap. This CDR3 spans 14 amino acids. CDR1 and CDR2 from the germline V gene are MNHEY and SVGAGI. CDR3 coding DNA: TGTGCCAGCAGGCGGGGACAGATCTCCTACGAGCAGTACTTC. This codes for CASRRGQISYEQYF.

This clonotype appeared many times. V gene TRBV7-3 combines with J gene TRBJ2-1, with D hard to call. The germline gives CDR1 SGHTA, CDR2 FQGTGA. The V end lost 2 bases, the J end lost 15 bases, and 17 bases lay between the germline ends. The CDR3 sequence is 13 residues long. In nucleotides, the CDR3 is TGTGCCAGCAGCTTACTGTCCAGCACTGGGATGTTCTTC. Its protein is CASSLLSSTGMFF.

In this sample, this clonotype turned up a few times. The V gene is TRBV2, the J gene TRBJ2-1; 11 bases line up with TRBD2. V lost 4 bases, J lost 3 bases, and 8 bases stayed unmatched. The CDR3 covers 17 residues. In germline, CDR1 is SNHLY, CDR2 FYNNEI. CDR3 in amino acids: CASSGLAGGFLYNEQFF. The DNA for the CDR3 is TGTGCCAGCAGTGGGCTAGCGGGAGGTTTTCTCTACAATGAGCAGTTCTTC.

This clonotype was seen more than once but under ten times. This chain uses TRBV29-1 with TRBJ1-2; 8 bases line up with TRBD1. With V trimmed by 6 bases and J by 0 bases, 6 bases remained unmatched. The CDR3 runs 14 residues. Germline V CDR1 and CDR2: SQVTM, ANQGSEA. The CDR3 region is CSVQTGAPNYGYTF. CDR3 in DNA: TGCAGCGTCCAGACAGGGGCCCCTAACTATGGCTACACCTTC.

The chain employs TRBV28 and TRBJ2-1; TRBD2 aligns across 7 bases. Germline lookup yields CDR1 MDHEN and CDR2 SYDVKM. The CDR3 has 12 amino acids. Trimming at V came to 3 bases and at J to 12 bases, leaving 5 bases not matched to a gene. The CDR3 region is CASSFGLVGQFF. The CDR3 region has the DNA TGTGCCAGCAGTTTTGGACTAGTGGGGCAGTTCTTC.